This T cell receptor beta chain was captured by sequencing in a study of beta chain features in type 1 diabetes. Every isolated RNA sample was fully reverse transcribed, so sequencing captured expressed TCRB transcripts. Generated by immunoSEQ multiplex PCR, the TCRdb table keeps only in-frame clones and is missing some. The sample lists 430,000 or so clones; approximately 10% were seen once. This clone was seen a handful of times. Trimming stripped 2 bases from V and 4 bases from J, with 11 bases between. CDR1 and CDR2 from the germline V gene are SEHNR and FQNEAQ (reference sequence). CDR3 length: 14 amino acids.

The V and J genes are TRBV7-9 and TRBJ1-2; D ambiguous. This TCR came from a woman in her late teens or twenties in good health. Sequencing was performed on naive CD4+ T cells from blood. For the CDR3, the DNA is TGTGCCAGCAGCTTAACCCAGCCTCCCTATGGCTACACCTTC. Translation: CASSLTQPPYGYTF.